The entry below gives a single T cell receptor beta chain sequence along with its context. This record comes from a study of sequential checkpoint blockade in melanoma. Study information: Randomization was 1:1 between first-line nivolumab→ipilimumab and ipilimumab→nivolumab. Each arm's sequence ended with maintenance nivolumab.

Germline CDR1 reads MNHEY; CDR2 reads SVGAGI. CDR3 length: 15 residues. V shed 2 bases and J shed 6 bases, with 15 bases lying between them. The method was immunoSEQ multiplex PCR; TCRdb's version includes in-frame clones alone and lacks a portion of them. The repertoire consists of under 20,000 clones, with roughly 74% occurring once and the leading ten covering around 32%. Treatment denoted: randomized to nivolumab then ipilimumab (arm A) or the reverse (arm B). Live CD3+CD8+ CD19− CD56− cells were sorted from PBMCs. The receptor comes from a human donor with melanoma. This chain connects TRBV6-5 to TRBJ2-3, with a weak D call TRBD1 (6 bases). Sequenced material: CD8+ T cells sorted from blood (inferred from file names), taken from a patient given nivolumab and ipilimumab in sequence. CDR3 coding DNA: TGTGCCAGCAGTTACGTCGCAGGGGTCCCTGATACGCAGTATTTT. Encoded protein: CASSYVAGVPDTQYF.